The 6 T cell receptor beta chains given below trace back to one sample, sequenced in a study of T cells in Graves' hyperthyroidism and ophthalmopathy. Amplification of TCR beta CDR3 regions was performed using RNA transcripts as template. HTBI primers were the set used in a first-round RT-PCR of the TCR CDR3. TCRdb used MiXCR to reprocess the multiplex PCR reads, holding one entry per CDR3 protein. The sample contains approximately 330,000 distinct CDR3 sequences, over 20% of which appear only once. The source material was blood. Source of these receptors: a woman aged 45-59 years with Graves' hyperthyroidism.

This clonotype came up a few times. The chain carries TRBV11-3 and TRBJ1-4; 11 nucleotides line up with TRBD1. The CDR3 is 15 amino acids. V shed 5 bases and J 5 bases; nucleotides not matched to a gene: 4. Germline loops: CDR1 SGHNT, CDR2 YENEEA. CDR3 region: CASSRWDRGNEKLFF. Written as DNA, the CDR3 is TGTGCCAGCAGCCGTTGGGACAGGGGGAATGAAAAACTGTTTTTT.

The V and J genes are TRBV28 and TRBJ2-6; D gene ambiguous. CDR1 is MDHEN and CDR2 is SYDVKM in the germline V gene. The CDR3 has 11 amino acids. V gave up 4 bases and J gave up 16 bases, with 11 bases separating them. This CDR3 is CASSSSPVLTF. Written as DNA, the CDR3 is TGTGCCAGCAGTTCCTCTCCGGTACTGACTTTC.

The table lists this clonotype with many counts. CDR3 sequence: CASSQDLWGLNTEAFF. CDR3 coding DNA: TGCGCCAGCAGCCAAGATCTTTGGGGCCTGAACACTGAAGCTTTCTTT. The chain links TRBV4-1 to TRBJ1-1; D perhaps matches TRBD1 (5 bases). Looked up from germline, CDR1 is MGHRA and CDR2 is YSYEKL. V lost 0 bases, J lost 0 bases, and 11 bases lay in between. This CDR3 is 16 amino acids long.

As for this clonotype: This could be a read error, since a much larger clone is one nucleotide away. This chain uses TRBV5-1 with TRBJ1-1, with a tentative D call TRBD1 (6 bases). This CDR3 is 15 amino acids long. Germline loops: CDR1 SGHRS, CDR2 YFSETQ. Trimming removed 2 bases from V and 6 bases from J, with 17 bases in between. The CDR3 here is CASSFLRGRDPEAFF. The CDR3 region has the DNA TGCGCCAGCAGCTTCTTACGGGGGCGAGACCCTGAAGCTTTCTTT.

This clonotype showed up many times. The gene calls are TRBV6-6 and TRBJ1-2, with unresolved D. The CDR3 loop spans 13 amino acids. Trimming took 2 bases from V and 4 from J, leaving 8 bases between them. Germline values: CDR1 MNHNY, CDR2 SVGAGI (reference sequence). CDR3 nucleotides: TGTGCCAGCAGTTACGTGTCATTCTATGGCTACACCTTC. This translates into CASSYVSFYGYTF.

The table lists this clonotype with many counts. The chain uses TRBV11-2 and TRBJ2-7; no reliable D call. The ends were cut back, 7 bases at V and 3 bases at J, with 22 bases in the middle. Germline-derived CDR1 and CDR2 are SGHAT and FQNNGV. This CDR3 is built from 16 residues. CDR3 nucleotides: TGTGCCAGCACCCTTTATAGCCAGCAGACCCACTACGAGCAGTACTTC. It codes for CASTLYSQQTHYEQYF.